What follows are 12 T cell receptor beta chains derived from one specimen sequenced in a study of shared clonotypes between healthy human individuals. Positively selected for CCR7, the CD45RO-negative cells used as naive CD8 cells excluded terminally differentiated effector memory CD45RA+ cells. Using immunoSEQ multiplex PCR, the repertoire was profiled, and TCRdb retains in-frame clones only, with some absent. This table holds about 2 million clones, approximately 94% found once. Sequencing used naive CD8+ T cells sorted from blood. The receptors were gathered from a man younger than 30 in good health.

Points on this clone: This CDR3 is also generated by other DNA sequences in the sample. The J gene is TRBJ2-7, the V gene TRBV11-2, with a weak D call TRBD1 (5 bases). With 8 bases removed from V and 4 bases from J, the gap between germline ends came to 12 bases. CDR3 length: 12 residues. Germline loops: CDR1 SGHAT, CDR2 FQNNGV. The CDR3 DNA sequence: TGTGCCAGCGAAGGGGAAACATACGAGCAGTACTTC. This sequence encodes CASEGETYEQYF.

This chain's CDR3 is CASSPTGTYYYEQYF. The CDR3, as DNA: TGTGCCAGCAGTCCCACCGGGACATACTACTACGAGCAGTACTTC. The chain couples TRBV27 to TRBJ2-7; a possible D gene is TRBD1 (6 bases). From germline, CDR1 is MNHEY and CDR2 SMNVEV (reference sequence). The V and J ends lost 5 bases and 3 bases respectively, with 17 bases between them. The CDR3 extends over 15 amino acids.

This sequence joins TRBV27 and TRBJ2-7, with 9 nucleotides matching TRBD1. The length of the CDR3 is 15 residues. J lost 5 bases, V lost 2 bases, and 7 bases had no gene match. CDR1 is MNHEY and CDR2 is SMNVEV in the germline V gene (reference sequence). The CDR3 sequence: CASSLGWTGDHEQYF. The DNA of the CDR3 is TGTGCCAGCAGTTTAGGTTGGACAGGGGACCACGAGCAGTACTTC.

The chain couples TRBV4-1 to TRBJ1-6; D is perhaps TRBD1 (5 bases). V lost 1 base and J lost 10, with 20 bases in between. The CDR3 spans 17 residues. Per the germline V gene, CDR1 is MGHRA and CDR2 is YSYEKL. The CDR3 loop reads CASSQVPGQRGESPLHF. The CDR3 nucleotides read TGCGCCAGCAGCCAAGTCCCAGGGCAAAGAGGTGAATCACCCCTCCACTTT.

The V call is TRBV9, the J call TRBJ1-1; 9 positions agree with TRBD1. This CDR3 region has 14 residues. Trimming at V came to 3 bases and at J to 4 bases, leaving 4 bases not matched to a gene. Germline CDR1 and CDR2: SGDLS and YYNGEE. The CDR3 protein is CASSGDRARTEAFF. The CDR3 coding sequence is TGTGCCAGCAGCGGGGACAGGGCTCGCACTGAAGCTTTCTTT.

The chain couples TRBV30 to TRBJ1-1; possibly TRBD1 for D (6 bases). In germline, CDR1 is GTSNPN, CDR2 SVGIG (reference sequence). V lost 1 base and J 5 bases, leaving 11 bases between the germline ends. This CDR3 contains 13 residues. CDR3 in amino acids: CAWSAGEWTEAFF. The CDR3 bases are TGTGCCTGGAGTGCAGGGGAGTGGACTGAAGCTTTCTTT.

The CDR3 region is CASSYDRYEQYF. The DNA of the CDR3 is TGTGCCAGCAGCTACGACAGATACGAGCAGTACTTC. The chain combines TRBV5-8 with TRBJ2-7; a possible D gene is TRBD1 (5 bases). The CDR3 runs 12 residues. Between the trimmed V and J ends, which lost 3 bases and 4 bases, there was a span of 8 bases. Germline V gene lookup returns CDR1 SGHTS and CDR2 YDEGEE.

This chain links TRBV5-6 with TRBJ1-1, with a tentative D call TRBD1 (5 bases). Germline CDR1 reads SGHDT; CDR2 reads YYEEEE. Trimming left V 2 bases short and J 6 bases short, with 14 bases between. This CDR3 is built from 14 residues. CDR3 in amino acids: CASSFGSLGAEAFF. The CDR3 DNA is TGTGCCAGCAGCTTCGGGTCCCTGGGGGCTGAAGCTTTCTTT. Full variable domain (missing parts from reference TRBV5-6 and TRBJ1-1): DAGVTQSPTHLIKTRGQQVTLRCSPKSGHDTVSWYQQALGQGPQFIFQYYEEEERQRGNFPDRFSGHQFPNYSSELNVNALLLGDSALYLCASSFGSLGAEAFFGQGTRLTVV.

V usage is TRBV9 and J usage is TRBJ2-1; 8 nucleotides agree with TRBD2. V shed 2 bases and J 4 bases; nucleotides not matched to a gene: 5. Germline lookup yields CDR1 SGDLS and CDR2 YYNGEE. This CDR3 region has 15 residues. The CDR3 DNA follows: TGTGCCAGCAGCGTCCGTAGCGGGGCGTACAATGAGCAGTTCTTC. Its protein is CASSVRSGAYNEQFF.

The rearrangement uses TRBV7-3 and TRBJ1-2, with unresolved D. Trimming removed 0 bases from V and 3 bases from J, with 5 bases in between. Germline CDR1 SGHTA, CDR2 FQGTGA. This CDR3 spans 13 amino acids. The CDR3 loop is CASSLTADYGYTF. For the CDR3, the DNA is TGTGCCAGCAGCTTAACAGCCGACTATGGCTACACCTTC.

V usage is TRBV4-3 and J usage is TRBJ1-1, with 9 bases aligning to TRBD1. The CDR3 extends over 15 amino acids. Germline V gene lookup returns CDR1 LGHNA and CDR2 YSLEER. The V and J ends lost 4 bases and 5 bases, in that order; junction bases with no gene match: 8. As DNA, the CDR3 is TGCGCCAGCAGCCGACTAACAGGGGGCGAGACTGAAGCTTTCTTT. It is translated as CASSRLTGGETEAFF.

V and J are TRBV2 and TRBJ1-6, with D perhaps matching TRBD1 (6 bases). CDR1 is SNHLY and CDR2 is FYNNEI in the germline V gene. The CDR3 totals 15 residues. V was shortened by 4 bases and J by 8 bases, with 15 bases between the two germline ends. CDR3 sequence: CASSGRRGSDSPLHF. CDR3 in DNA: TGTGCCAGCAGTGGGAGGAGGGGGTCGGATTCACCCCTCCACTTT.